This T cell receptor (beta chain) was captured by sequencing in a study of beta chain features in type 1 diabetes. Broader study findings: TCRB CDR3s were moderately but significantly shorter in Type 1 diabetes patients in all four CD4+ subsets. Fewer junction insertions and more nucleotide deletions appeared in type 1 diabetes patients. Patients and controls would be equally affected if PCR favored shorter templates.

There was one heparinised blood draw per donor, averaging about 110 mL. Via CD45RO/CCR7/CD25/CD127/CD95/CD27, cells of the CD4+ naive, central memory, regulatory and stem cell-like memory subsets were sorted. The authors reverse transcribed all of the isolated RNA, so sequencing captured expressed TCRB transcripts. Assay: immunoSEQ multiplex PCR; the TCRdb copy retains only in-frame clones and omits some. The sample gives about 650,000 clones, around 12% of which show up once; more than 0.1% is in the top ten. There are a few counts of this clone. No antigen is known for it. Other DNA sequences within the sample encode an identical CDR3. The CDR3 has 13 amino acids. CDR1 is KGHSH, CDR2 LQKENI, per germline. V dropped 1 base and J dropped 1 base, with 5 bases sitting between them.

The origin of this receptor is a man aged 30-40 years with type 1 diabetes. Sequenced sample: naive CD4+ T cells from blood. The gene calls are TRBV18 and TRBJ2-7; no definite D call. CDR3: CASSPRLSYEQYF. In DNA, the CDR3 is TGTGCCAGCTCACCACGCCTTTCCTACGAGCAGTACTTC.